This T cell receptor (beta chain) is from a study of T-cell reconstitution after alpha-beta-depleted transplantation in children. Construction of the TCRbeta library involved unique molecular identifiers. In TCRdb, the PCR reads were re-called with MiXCR into one record per CDR3 protein. The sample holds more than 150,000 distinct CDR3 sequences, about 6.3% seen once. Germline values: CDR1 GTSNPN, CDR2 SVGIG (reference sequence). Trimming at V came to 8 bases and at J to 8 bases, leaving 13 bases not matched to a gene. The CDR3 sequence is 14 residues long. This TCR derives from a human donor who donated a stem cell graft to a child with Wiskott-Aldrich syndrome. Sequenced material: PBMCs from the stem cell graft donor, taken from the stem cell graft. The chain uses TRBV30 and TRBJ2-1; 9 bases match TRBD2. The CDR3 sequence is CAVIRLADYDEQFF. CDR3 sequence (DNA): TGTGCCGTAATTCGACTAGCGGATTATGATGAGCAGTTCTTC.